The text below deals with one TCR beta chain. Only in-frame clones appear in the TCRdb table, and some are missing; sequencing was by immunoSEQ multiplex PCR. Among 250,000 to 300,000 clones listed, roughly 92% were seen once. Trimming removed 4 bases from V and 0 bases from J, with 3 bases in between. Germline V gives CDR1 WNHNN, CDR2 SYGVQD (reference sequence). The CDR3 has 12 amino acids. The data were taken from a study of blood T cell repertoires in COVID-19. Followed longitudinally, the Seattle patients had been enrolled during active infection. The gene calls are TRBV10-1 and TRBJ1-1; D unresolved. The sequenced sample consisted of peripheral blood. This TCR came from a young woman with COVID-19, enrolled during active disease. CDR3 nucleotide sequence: TGCGCCAGCAGTGGTATGAACACTGAAGCTTTCTTT. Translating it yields CASSGMNTEAFF.